This T cell receptor (beta chain) is drawn from a study of blood T cell repertoires in COVID-19 (TCRdb year 2020). As for the study more broadly: Samples from collaborators originated in the United States, Italy and Spain and spanned both the acute and convalescent phases of COVID-19. The prospective study material was composed of cDNA or gDNA derived from T cells, B-cell-depleted T cells, or PBMCs. Deeply sampled blood TCRbeta repertoires from subjects exposed to, actively infected with, or recovered from COVID-19 were included in the dataset. The repertoires were released in a freely available public database meant as a resource for research on the immune response to SARS-CoV-2. Samples were obtained from the ongoing ImmuneRACE study (first 160 participants) and from 1,000 to 1,500 subjects provided by 6 global collaborators. A de-identified subject ID, COVID-19 status, age in years and sex were almost always included in the sample metadata. Where available, HLA class I and class II types were obtained from metadata supplied by the sample provider rather than from assay-based typing.

TCRbeta CDR3 regions were amplified from genomic DNA by means of the immunoSEQ Assay, a bias-controlled multiplex PCR. The authors processed their data as follows. Nucleated cell counts per sample were estimated from amplification of reference gene primers within the assay. To quantify the absolute abundance of each unique TCRbeta CDR3 rearrangement, sequence reads were collapsed and filtered. For each sample, productive Simpson clonality was calculated as the square root of Simpson's diversity index over productive rearrangements. In TCRdb, the immuneACCESS table is reduced to in-frame sequences with V and J assigned. These tables do not hold every clone; where another copy was compared, an unresolved V gene accounts for under half, and the others remain unexplained. That table furnishes V, J and clone size, whereas the DNA furnished D and trimming. The sample records roughly 100,000 clones, about 89% of which are singletons. The ten largest clones add up to more than 4.5% of the sample.

The collaborating institutions used their own protocols to collect whole blood in K2EDTA tubes. For TCRbeta analysis, collaborator samples were shipped as frozen whole blood, as isolated PBMCs, or as DNA extracted from either sample type. This clone has a single count. What this receptor recognizes is not known. Base quality data are lacking; no much larger clone is found one base away. Its CDR3 holds 15 amino acids, cysteine through phenylalanine. The CDR3 DNA has 45 bases and is translated from base 1. Between the V and J ends, shortened by 0 bases and 7 bases respectively, the junction contains 13 bases. Per the germline V gene, LGHNA is the CDR1 and YNFKEQ is the CDR2. On the study overall, not on this receptor specifically: Clinical and demographic metadata were provided uncurated, with the amount varying by source and participant.

The V gene is TRBV4-2 and the J gene is TRBJ1-5; TRBD1 could be the D gene, as 5 bases match. This sequence originates from a human donor in a cohort sampled during active COVID-19. Sequencing was carried out using peripheral blood. The nucleotide sequence reads as follows: TGTGCCAGCAGCCAAGAAGGTGGGGGGACCCAGCCCCAGCATTTT. The resulting protein is CASSQEGGGTQPQHF.